The rows below give T cell receptor beta chains drawn from one sample of a study of CD8 T cells in ankylosing spondylitis. In TCRdb, the 5' RACE reads were re-called with MiXCR into one record per CDR3 protein. The data contain about 540,000 distinct CDR3 sequences, about 12% of them singletons. Sequencing was done on a sample of blood, either unsorted or a sorted T cell fraction (not recorded which). The receptors were sampled from a male donor with ankylosing spondylitis. CDR3s include the opening cysteine and the closing phenylalanine or tryptophan. D genes are given only for firm matches. Where a row states a size, it is once, few, many or the class of an expanded clone; other rows omit it.

abundance: .; d_gene: .; j_gene: TRBJ2-1; v_gene: TRBV7-9; CDR3nt: TGTGCCAGCAGCTTAGTTAGGGACGGCCATAATGAGCAGTTCTTC; CDR3aa: CASSLVRDGHNEQFF
abundance: many; d_gene: .; j_gene: TRBJ1-1; v_gene: TRBV20-1; CDR3nt: TGCAGTGCTAGCCGATCCGGACTCCATGCTTTCTTT; CDR3aa: CSASRSGLHAFF
abundance: .; d_gene: .; j_gene: TRBJ1-5; v_gene: TRBV5-6; CDR3nt: TGTGCCAGCAGCTTGAGACAGGTGGGTCAGCCCCAGCATTTT; CDR3aa: CASSLRQVGQPQHF
abundance: many; d_gene: TRBD1; j_gene: TRBJ2-1; v_gene: TRBV24-1; CDR3nt: TGTGCCACCAGTGATGCAACAGTAAGCGACAGGGAGAATGAGCAGTTCTTC; CDR3aa: CATSDATVSDRENEQFF
abundance: .; d_gene: TRBD2; j_gene: TRBJ2-1; v_gene: TRBV4-1; CDR3nt: TGCGCCAGCAGCCAAGATCCAGCGGGAGACAATGAGCAGTTCTTC; CDR3aa: CASSQDPAGDNEQFF
abundance: few; d_gene: .; j_gene: TRBJ2-2; v_gene: TRBV10-3; CDR3nt: TGTGCCATCAGTGAAAGGCCGATCTACACCGGGGAGCTGTTTTTT; CDR3aa: CAISERPIYTGELFF
abundance: few; d_gene: .; j_gene: TRBJ2-1; v_gene: TRBV12-3/TRBV12-4; CDR3nt: TGTGCCAGCACCCTCGGGGCCCGATACAATGAGCAGTTCTTC; CDR3aa: CASTLGARYNEQFF
abundance: .; d_gene: TRBD1; j_gene: TRBJ1-1; v_gene: TRBV18; CDR3nt: TGTGCCAGCTCCTCCGACGTACAGGGGTCGAACACTGAAGCTTTCTTT; CDR3aa: CASSSDVQGSNTEAFF
abundance: .; d_gene: TRBD1; j_gene: TRBJ1-6; v_gene: TRBV5-1; CDR3nt: TGCGCCAGCAGCTTGGAAGGGGGCAGGAATTCACCCCTCCACTTT; CDR3aa: CASSLEGGRNSPLHF
abundance: few; d_gene: TRBD1; j_gene: TRBJ2-3; v_gene: TRBV27; CDR3nt: TGTGCCAGCAGTTTATACGGGACAGGGTCAGGAGATACGCAGTATTTT; CDR3aa: CASSLYGTGSGDTQYF
abundance: .; d_gene: .; j_gene: TRBJ2-1; v_gene: TRBV29-1; CDR3nt: TGCAGCGTTGAAAGCGGCTCCTACAATGAGCAGTTCTTC; CDR3aa: CSVESGSYNEQFF
abundance: once; d_gene: .; j_gene: TRBJ2-1; v_gene: TRBV2; CDR3nt: TGTGCCAGCAGTGAAGGGAGTGAGAACCCCCAGTTCTTC; CDR3aa: CASSEGSENPQFF
abundance: .; d_gene: TRBD1; j_gene: TRBJ2-7; v_gene: TRBV5-1; CDR3nt: TGCGCCAGCAGCTATACAGGGGACTACGAGCAGTACTTC; CDR3aa: CASSYTGDYEQYF
abundance: .; d_gene: .; j_gene: TRBJ2-1; v_gene: TRBV3-1; CDR3nt: TGTGCCAGCAGCCATGACAAACTTACGTCAGGTGAGCAGTTCTTC; CDR3aa: CASSHDKLTSGEQFF
abundance: many; d_gene: TRBD1; j_gene: TRBJ1-1; v_gene: TRBV5-8; CDR3nt: TGTGCCAGCAGCTCGCATGGGACAGTGAACACTGAAGCTTTCTTT; CDR3aa: CASSSHGTVNTEAFF
abundance: many; d_gene: .; j_gene: TRBJ2-1; v_gene: TRBV5-1; CDR3nt: TGCGCCAGCAGCCTCGACAGGTACTACAATGAGCAGTTCTTC; CDR3aa: CASSLDRYYNEQFF
abundance: many; d_gene: TRBD2; j_gene: TRBJ2-7; v_gene: TRBV7-6; CDR3nt: TGTGCCAGCAGCCCTGCTAGCGGGTTTCCCTACGAGCAGTACTTC; CDR3aa: CASSPASGFPYEQYF
abundance: few; d_gene: .; j_gene: TRBJ2-5; v_gene: TRBV7-8; CDR3nt: TGTGCCAGCAGACAGAACGACTTACAAGAGACCCAGTACTTC; CDR3aa: CASRQNDLQETQYF
abundance: few; d_gene: .; j_gene: TRBJ1-1; v_gene: TRBV28; CDR3nt: TGTGCCAGCAGTTTAATTATGAACACTGAAGCTTTCTTT; CDR3aa: CASSLIMNTEAFF
abundance: few; d_gene: .; j_gene: TRBJ2-2; v_gene: TRBV12-3/TRBV12-4; CDR3nt: TGTGCCAGCAACGGCGCGGGACGGAACACCGGGGAGCTGTTTTTT; CDR3aa: CASNGAGRNTGELFF
abundance: .; d_gene: .; j_gene: TRBJ2-1; v_gene: TRBV24-1; CDR3nt: TGTGCCACCAGTGACCCTACAGGGATCAATGAGCAGTTCTTC; CDR3aa: CATSDPTGINEQFF
abundance: .; d_gene: TRBD2; j_gene: TRBJ2-7; v_gene: TRBV20-1; CDR3nt: TGCAGTGCTAGTGTGGCGGCTAGCGGGAGGGGTTACGAGCAGTACTTC; CDR3aa: CSASVAASGRGYEQYF
abundance: .; d_gene: TRBD2; j_gene: TRBJ2-2; v_gene: TRBV6-1; CDR3nt: TGTGCCAGCACCGCGACTAGCGGGAGTTTCGGGGAGCTGTTTTTT; CDR3aa: CASTATSGSFGELFF
abundance: .; d_gene: TRBD2; j_gene: TRBJ2-1; v_gene: TRBV24-1; CDR3nt: TGTGCCACCAGTGATTCCGATCTAGCGGGAAGGTGGAATGAGCAGTTCTTC; CDR3aa: CATSDSDLAGRWNEQFF
abundance: .; d_gene: .; j_gene: TRBJ2-7; v_gene: TRBV14; CDR3nt: TGTGCCAGCAGCCAAGGGCTAAGTCCGAGCTACGAGCAGTACTTC; CDR3aa: CASSQGLSPSYEQYF
abundance: few; d_gene: .; j_gene: TRBJ2-6; v_gene: TRBV2; CDR3nt: TGTGCCACAGGTGGTCGGGACTCTGGGGCCAACGTCCTGACTTTC; CDR3aa: CATGGRDSGANVLTF
abundance: .; d_gene: .; j_gene: TRBJ2-3; v_gene: TRBV5-6; CDR3nt: TGTGCCAGCAGCGGGGGACGAGCCCCTAGCACAGATACGCAGTATTTT; CDR3aa: CASSGGRAPSTDTQYF
abundance: .; d_gene: .; j_gene: TRBJ2-1; v_gene: TRBV5-1; CDR3nt: TGCGCCAGCAGCGCCGGCGTGCATGGGAATGAGCAGTTCTTC; CDR3aa: CASSAGVHGNEQFF